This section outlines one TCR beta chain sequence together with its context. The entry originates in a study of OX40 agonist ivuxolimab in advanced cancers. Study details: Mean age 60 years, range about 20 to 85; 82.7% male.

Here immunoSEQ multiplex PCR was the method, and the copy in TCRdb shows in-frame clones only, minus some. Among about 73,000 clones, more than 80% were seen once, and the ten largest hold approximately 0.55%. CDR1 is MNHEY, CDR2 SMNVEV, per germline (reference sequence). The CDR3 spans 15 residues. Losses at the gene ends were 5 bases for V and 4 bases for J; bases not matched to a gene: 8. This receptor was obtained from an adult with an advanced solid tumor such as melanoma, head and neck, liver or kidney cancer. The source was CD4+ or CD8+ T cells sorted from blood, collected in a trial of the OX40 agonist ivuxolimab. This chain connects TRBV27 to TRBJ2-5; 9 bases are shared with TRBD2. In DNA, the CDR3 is TGTGCCAGCAGTCCAACCCGAGCGGGAGGAGAGACCCAGTACTTC. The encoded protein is CASSPTRAGGETQYF.